These 14 T cell receptor beta chains share one sample of origin, sequenced in a study of cytomegalovirus exposure and HLA in healthy donors. Primers for the PCR totalled 60 Vbeta and 13 Jbeta. Sequencing was performed with immunoSEQ multiplex PCR; in TCRdb, only in-frame clones are kept and a portion is missing. Of 35,000 to 55,000 clones in the sample, about 78% were seen once. Sequenced input: PBMCs. The receptors originated from a woman aged 25 to 39 in good health and CMV-seronegative.

The chain has TRBV10-3 and TRBJ1-5; TRBD1 matches 7 bases. Germline V CDR1 and CDR2: ENHRY, SYGVKD. The length of the CDR3 is 16 residues. The trim removed 4 bases at V and 1 base at J, leaving 7 bases unmatched. The CDR3 loop is CAISVEGAGSNQPQHF. The CDR3 coding sequence is TGTGCCATCAGTGTTGAGGGGGCCGGAAGCAATCAGCCCCAGCATTTT.

V is TRBV6-1 and J is TRBJ2-6; 9 bases match TRBD2. V lost 1 base, J lost 0 bases, and 7 bases stayed unmatched. Germline CDR1 is MNHNS and CDR2 is SASEGT. CDR3 length: 19 amino acids. The CDR3, as DNA: TGTGCCAGCAGTGAAGAGCGGATAGCGGGGGCCTCTGGGGCCAACGTCCTGACTTTC. Translated, it gives CASSEERIAGASGANVLTF.

The chain combines TRBV29-1 with TRBJ1-1; D remains ambiguous. CDR3 length: 13 amino acids. Germline V CDR1 and CDR2: SQVTM, ANQGSEA. Trimming left V 4 bases short and J 3 bases short, with 12 bases between. The CDR3 region is CSVVRRLDTEAFF. The CDR3 DNA sequence: TGCAGCGTTGTGCGGCGGCTGGACACTGAAGCTTTCTTT.

V is TRBV7-2 and J is TRBJ1-6, with D uncertain. Between the trimmed V and J ends, which lost 1 base and 5 bases, there was a span of 9 bases. CDR1 and CDR2 (germline): SGHTA, FQGNSA. The CDR3 spans 15 residues. The CDR3 bases are TGTGCCAGCAGCTTAGTATCCCGGGATAATTCACCCCTCCACTTT. Translated: CASSLVSRDNSPLHF. Filled out from reference TRBV7-2 and TRBJ1-6, the complete variable domain reads GAGVSQSPSNKVTEKGKDVELRCDPISGHTALYWYRQSLGQGLEFLIYFQGNSAPDKSGLPSDRFSAERTGGSVSTLTIQRTQQEDSAVYLCASSLVSRDNSPLHFGNGTRLTVT.

The rearrangement uses TRBV6-6 and TRBJ1-1; 8 nucleotides align to TRBD1. The trim removed 4 bases at V and 3 bases at J, leaving 7 bases unmatched. This CDR3 region has 15 residues. Germline values: CDR1 MNHNY, CDR2 SVGAGI (reference sequence). The CDR3 DNA reads TGTGCCAGCAGTTTTCAACGGACAGGGCACACTGAAGCTTTCTTT. Protein product: CASSFQRTGHTEAFF.

The genes are TRBV15 and TRBJ2-1, with 11 bases lining up with TRBD2. The length of the CDR3 is 16 residues. V lost 5 bases to trimming and J lost 6 bases; unmatched junction nucleotides: 9. The V gene's germline CDR1 is LNHNV and CDR2 YYDKDF (reference sequence). CDR3 residues: CATSGLAGGPPNEQFF. The CDR3 DNA is TGTGCCACCAGCGGATTAGCGGGAGGGCCCCCCAATGAGCAGTTCTTC.

The J gene is TRBJ1-5, the V gene TRBV28; D unresolved. The CDR3 is 15 amino acids. Germline CDR1 and CDR2: MDHEN and SYDVKM. The V end lost 1 base, the J end lost 6 bases, and 13 bases lay between the germline ends. The CDR3 DNA reads TGTGCCAGCAGTTTATTTGTCTGGGAGGGTCAGCCCCAGCATTTT. This encodes CASSLFVWEGQPQHF.

V gene TRBV11-2 combines with J gene TRBJ2-1; 7 positions match TRBD2. The CDR3 totals 14 residues. V shed 5 bases, J shed 5 bases, and the junction held 6 bases outside the gene matches. Germline V CDR1 and CDR2: SGHAT, FQNNGV. CDR3 in DNA: TGTGCCAGCAGCGCTGGACTAGACCACAATGAGCAGTTCTTC. It translates to CASSAGLDHNEQFF.

The chain carries TRBV11-2 and TRBJ1-1; D perhaps matches TRBD1 (5 bases). The CDR3 runs to 16 residues. Looked up from germline, CDR1 is SGHAT and CDR2 is FQNNGV. The germline V and J ends were trimmed by 1 base and 0 bases, with 12 bases remaining between them. CDR3 protein: CASSLGSTALNTEAFF. For the CDR3, the DNA is TGTGCCAGCAGCTTAGGATCGACAGCCCTGAACACTGAAGCTTTCTTT.

V gene TRBV6-5 combines with J gene TRBJ1-2; TRBD1 agrees at 8 bases. Germline V gene lookup returns CDR1 MNHEY and CDR2 SVGAGI. This CDR3 is built from 14 residues. The trim removed 6 bases at V and 4 bases at J, leaving 7 bases unmatched. The CDR3, as DNA: TGTGCCAGCAGACTCGGACAGGGAATCTATGGCTACACCTTC. It yields the protein CASRLGQGIYGYTF.

A few counts support this clone. V usage is TRBV19 and J usage is TRBJ1-2, with D perhaps TRBD1 (5 bases). The germline CDR1 and CDR2 sequences are LNHDA and SQIVND (reference sequence). The CDR3 totals 13 residues. V was cut by 5 bases and J by 3 bases, with 10 bases left in between. CDR3 region: CASSAGGDYGYTF. The CDR3 nucleotides read TGTGCCAGTAGTGCGGGGGGAGACTATGGCTACACCTTC.

The genes are TRBV7-8 and TRBJ2-4, with D unresolved. The V end lost 10 bases, the J end lost 3 bases, and 16 bases lay between the germline ends. The CDR3 loop spans 14 amino acids. Germline V gene data show CDR1 as SGHVS and CDR2 as FQNEAQ. The CDR3 nucleotides read TGTGCCACCCAAGAGGCTACAAGCAAAAACATTCAGTACTTC. Its translation is CATQEATSKNIQYF. The full variable domain, in which reference TRBV7-8 and TRBJ2-4 provide the parts outside the CDR3, is GAGVSQSPRYKVAKRGQDVALRCDPISGHVSLFWYQQALGQGPEFLTYFQNEAQLDKSGLPSDRFFAERPEGSVSTLKIQRTQQEDSAVYLCATQEATSKNIQYFGAGTRLSVL.

This clone was counted a single time. V and J are TRBV14 and TRBJ1-6, with 10 bases lining up with TRBD1. CDR1 and CDR2 from the germline V gene are SGHDN and FVKESK. The CDR3 totals 15 residues. V lost 5 bases and J lost 6; bases outside the gene matches: 4. The CDR3 loop reads CASSFRDRGNSPLHF. The CDR3 nucleotides are TGTGCCAGCAGCTTCCGGGACAGGGGTAATTCACCCCTCCACTTT.

V usage is TRBV11-1 and J usage is TRBJ2-5; no definite D call. This CDR3 is 14 amino acids long. Trimming pared 6 bases from V and 0 bases from J, leaving 11 bases between. Germline CDR1 SGHAT, CDR2 FQDESV (reference sequence). The CDR3 reads CASSSQWYQETQYF. Here the CDR3 DNA reads TGTGCCAGCAGTTCTCAGTGGTACCAAGAGACCCAGTACTTC. Based on the CDR3 plus reference TRBV11-1 and TRBJ2-5, the full variable domain is EAEVAQSPRYKITEKSQAVAFWCDPISGHATLYWYRQILGQGPELLVQFQDESVVDDSQLPKDRFSAERLKGVDSTLKIQPAELGDSAMYLCASSSQWYQETQYFGPGTRLLVL.